This TCR beta chain was obtained from a study of T cells in Graves' hyperthyroidism and ophthalmopathy. Study-wide background: Upon initial diagnosis and before any treatment, peripheral blood was collected. Regarding the study as a whole: Most clonotypes expanded in the thyroid (above 0.001) were also present in blood.

Each diagnosis was grounded in clinical symptoms, serum thyroxine and TRAb, thyroid ultrasound, and orbital computed tomography. The CDR3 loop spans 13 amino acids. CDR1 is GTSNPN and CDR2 is SVGIG in the germline V gene (reference sequence). Trimming took off 2 bases at V and 4 bases at J, with 11 bases between the two ends. Amplified regions were TCR beta CDR3 sequences from RNA transcripts. TCR CDR3 underwent first-round RT-PCR with the HTBI primer set. Using its own MiXCR run on the multiplex PCR reads, TCRdb lists one record per CDR3 protein. This table holds nearly 600,000 distinct CDR3 sequences, approximately 13% found once. Worth noting for this clonotype: The antigen is unknown. A single base separates this from a much larger clone, so it may be a read error.

What was sequenced was blood. The clonotype comes from a woman aged 25-40 years with Graves' hyperthyroidism that later progressed to Graves' ophthalmopathy. J is TRBJ1-2 and V is TRBV30; weak D call: TRBD1 (5 bases). In DNA, the CDR3 is TGTGCCTGGAGTACCCGACAGCCCTATGGCTACACCTTC. Amino acid sequence: CAWSTRQPYGYTF. Full variable domain (remainder filled in from reference TRBV30 and TRBJ1-2): SQTIHQWPATLVQPVGSPLSLECTVEGTSNPNLYWYRQAAGRGLQLLFYSVGIGQISSEVPQNLSASRPQDRQFILSSKKLLLSDSGFYLCAWSTRQPYGYTFGSGTRLTVV.